Presented here are 26 T cell receptor beta chains from one specimen sequenced in a study of response to subunit inactivated influenza vaccine. In TCRdb, the RT-PCR reads were re-called with MiXCR into one record per CDR3 protein. The data contain around 520,000 distinct CDR3 sequences, 25% of them singletons. Here the sequenced sample was CD4+ T cells sorted from PBMCs, taken 4 to 6 days after vaccination. These receptor sequences come from a man aged 50-60 years who received an inactivated influenza vaccine.

The chain recombines TRBV12-3 or TRBV12-4 with TRBJ2-5, with D possibly being TRBD1 (5 bases). V lost 6 bases and J lost 2, with 19 bases in between. The CDR3 length is 16 residues. For the CDR3, the DNA is TGTGCCAGCAGCACAGGCGGTTGGTCCAAGCAAGAGACCCAGTACTTC. This translates into CASSTGGWSKQETQYF.

V gene TRBV6-2 or TRBV6-3 combines with J gene TRBJ2-7, with TRBD2 as a possible D gene (6 bases). CDR3 length: 14 residues. Trimming shortened V by 5 bases and J by 9 bases, and 20 bases separated the two germline ends. Germline values: CDR1 MNHEY, CDR2 SVGEGT. The CDR3 is CASSQALATITQYF. For the CDR3, the DNA is TGTGCCAGCAGTCAAGCACTAGCTACAATTACGCAGTACTTC.

This clonotype was seen more than once but under ten times. The CDR3: CASTFQPANYGYTF. The CDR3 DNA is TGCGCCAGCACTTTCCAACCTGCTAACTATGGCTACACCTTC. V and J are TRBV10-2 and TRBJ1-2; D uncertain. The CDR3 runs 14 residues. In germline, CDR1 is WSHSY, CDR2 SAAADI. The germline V and J ends were trimmed by 7 bases and 0 bases, with 12 bases remaining between them.

This clonotype came up a few times. V gene TRBV6-1 combines with J gene TRBJ2-1, with TRBD2 identical over 9 bases. In germline, CDR1 is MNHNS, CDR2 SASEGT. Trimming took 5 bases from V and 7 from J; bases not matched to a gene: 6. This CDR3 has 14 amino acids. The CDR3 DNA reads as TGTGCCAGCAGTCCAGGGACTAGCAAGAATGAGCAGTTCTTC. Translated, it gives CASSPGTSKNEQFF.

The genes are TRBV10-1 and TRBJ1-5; no firm D call. Per the germline V gene, CDR1 is WNHNN and CDR2 is SYGVQD (reference sequence). The V end lost 6 bases, the J end lost 0 bases, and 12 bases lay between the germline ends. This CDR3 comprises 15 residues. CDR3 in amino acids: CASRTSPYSNQPQHF. CDR3 nucleotide sequence: TGCGCCAGCAGGACCTCCCCCTATAGCAATCAGCCCCAGCATTTT.

CDR3 in DNA: TGTGCCAGCAGCTTAACCGGGAGGATCACCGGGGAGCTGTTTTTT. Translated, it gives CASSLTGRITGELFF. The chain carries TRBV5-6 and TRBJ2-2, with TRBD2 identical over 7 bases. This CDR3 has 15 amino acids. Germline V CDR1 and CDR2: SGHDT, YYEEEE. The trim removed 2 bases at V and 4 bases at J, leaving 5 bases unmatched.

A remark on this clonotype: A read error may produce the germline difference seen at one junction end. The V gene is TRBV28, the J gene TRBJ1-2; no firm D call. The germline V gene encodes CDR1 MDHEN and CDR2 SYDVKM. The CDR3 loop spans 13 amino acids. The CDR3 sequence: CLTRRGSNYGYTF. The CDR3 DNA is TGCCTCACTAGGAGAGGTTCTAACTATGGCTACACCTTC.

The CDR3 DNA reads as TGTGCCAGCAGTTGGGACAGTGCCAATCAGCCCCAGCATTTT. It yields the protein CASSWDSANQPQHF. The V gene is TRBV6-2 or TRBV6-3, the J gene TRBJ1-5, with 7 bases identical to TRBD1. Germline trimming cut 4 bases from V and 3 bases from J; bases unmatched to any gene: 3. The CDR3 contains 14 residues. Germline V gene data show CDR1 as MNHEY and CDR2 as SVGEGT.

The chain links TRBV20-1 to TRBJ1-2, with TRBD1 identical over 9 bases. The germline CDR1 and CDR2 sequences are DFQATT and SNEGSKA (reference sequence). This CDR3 has 15 residues. After removal of 5 bases from V and 6 bases from J, the junction contained 13 bases not matched to a gene. The CDR3 sequence: CSARGVTGGRDGYTF. The DNA for the CDR3 is TGCAGTGCTCGAGGGGTTACAGGGGGCCGGGATGGCTACACCTTC.

The gene calls are TRBV20-1 and TRBJ2-7, with D hard to call. CDR3 length equals 14 residues. Germline CDR1 and CDR2: DFQATT and SNEGSKA (reference sequence). V shed 0 bases and J shed 4 bases, with 13 bases lying between them. The CDR3 region has the DNA TGCAGTGCTAGAGATCTCCACAGACCTTACGAGCAGTACTTC. Protein: CSARDLHRPYEQYF.

This clonotype was counted a few times. The rearrangement links TRBV5-6 to TRBJ1-3; tentatively, D is TRBD1 (6 bases). The CDR3 extends over 14 amino acids. The V end was cut by 0 bases, the J end by 4 bases, with 8 bases between. Germline V CDR1 and CDR2: SGHDT, YYEEEE. CDR3 protein: CASSLGGTGNTIYF. The CDR3 coding sequence is TGTGCCAGCAGCTTGGGAGGGACAGGAAACACCATATATTTT.

The chain is built from TRBV11-2 and TRBJ1-1, with D hard to call. V was cut by 5 bases and J by 0 bases, with 16 bases left in between. Germline assignment: CDR1 SGHAT and CDR2 FQNNGV. This CDR3 is 16 amino acids long. The CDR3 DNA reads TGTGCCAGCAGCGCAATCAACCGGGTCTTGAACACTGAAGCTTTCTTT. Its protein product is CASSAINRVLNTEAFF. The full variable domain, in which reference TRBV11-2 and TRBJ1-1 provide the parts outside the CDR3, is EAGVAQSPRYKIIEKRQSVAFWCNPISGHATLYWYQQILGQGPKLLIQFQNNGVVDDSQLPKDRFSAERLKGVDSTLKIQPAKLEDSAVYLCASSAINRVLNTEAFFGQGTRLTVV.

The chain recombines TRBV20-1 with TRBJ1-6; D is possibly TRBD1 (5 bases). Germline values: CDR1 DFQATT, CDR2 SNEGSKA (reference sequence). This CDR3 contains 15 residues. Trimming pared 5 bases from V and 5 bases from J, leaving 16 bases between. The CDR3 sequence: CSARWGLINNSPLHF. The CDR3 nucleotides read TGCAGTGCTCGCTGGGGCCTGATTAATAATTCACCCCTCCACTTT.

This clonotype was seen more than once but under ten times. The chain employs TRBV10-3 and TRBJ2-5; TRBD2 aligns across 7 bases. V gave up 6 bases and J gave up 5 bases; unmatched junction bases: 12. This CDR3 is 15 amino acids long. Germline V gene data show CDR1 as ENHRY and CDR2 as SYGVKD. The CDR3 is CAISEERGVGETQYF. The CDR3 nucleotides read TGTGCCATCAGCGAAGAACGGGGGGTGGGGGAGACCCAGTACTTC.

This clonotype was seen just once. The rearrangement joins TRBV6-2 or TRBV6-3 to TRBJ2-1; no clear D. This CDR3 region has 13 residues. Trimming removed 6 bases from V and 4 bases from J, with 10 bases in between. Germline V gives CDR1 MNHEY, CDR2 SVGEGT. CDR3 loop: CASRTYGYNEQFF. CDR3 DNA: TGTGCCAGCAGGACGTACGGTTACAATGAGCAGTTCTTC.

This clonotype was seen more than once but under ten times. V gene TRBV6-2 or TRBV6-3 combines with J gene TRBJ2-3; tentative D call: TRBD2 (5 bases). V lost 6 bases, J lost 1 base, and 17 bases lay in between. There are 16 residues in the CDR3. Per germline, CDR1 MNHEY and CDR2 SVGEGT. CDR3 in amino acids: CASRPGPEEGTDTQYF. CDR3 in DNA: TGTGCCAGCAGACCCGGACCCGAGGAGGGCACAGATACGCAGTATTTT.

This clonotype was found a few times. The rearrangement links TRBV12-3 or TRBV12-4 to TRBJ1-2, with 7 bases fitting TRBD1. J lost 6 bases, V lost 5 bases, and 12 bases had no gene match. The CDR3 runs 15 residues. For the CDR3, the DNA is TGTGCCAGCAGTACACTACAGGGGTTCTTAGATGGCTACACCTTC. Amino acid sequence: CASSTLQGFLDGYTF.

In this sample, this clonotype turned up a few times. The chain links TRBV5-1 to TRBJ2-1; D perhaps matches TRBD1 (5 bases). Trimming stripped 4 bases from V and 2 bases from J, with 10 bases between. Germline V gene sequence: CDR1 SGHRS, CDR2 YFSETQ. The CDR3 sequence is 14 residues long. DNA of the CDR3: TGCGCCAGCAGCGTGACAGTTACCTACAATGAGCAGTTCTTC. Translation: CASSVTVTYNEQFF.

This clonotype was recorded only once. The J gene is TRBJ2-1, the V gene TRBV2; D uncertain. CDR3 length: 13 residues. From germline, CDR1 is SNHLY and CDR2 FYNNEI. V was shortened by 7 bases and J by 5 bases, with 12 bases between the two germline ends. Here the CDR3 reads CASTFRRDNEQFF. CDR3 nucleotides: TGTGCCAGCACTTTCCGCCGAGACAATGAGCAGTTCTTC.

The chain has TRBV12-3 or TRBV12-4 and TRBJ2-2; D unresolved. CDR3 length: 13 residues. V lost 2 bases and J 6 bases, leaving 7 bases between the germline ends. The DNA of the CDR3 is TGTGCCAGCAGTTTACGACACCCCGGGGAGCTGTTTTTT. It translates to CASSLRHPGELFF.

This clonotype was picked up a small number of times. This chain links TRBV7-3 with TRBJ2-2; D is unresolved. The CDR3 consists of 15 residues. V was cut by 2 bases and J by 4 bases, with 11 bases left in between. The V gene's germline CDR1 is SGHTA and CDR2 FQGTGA. As DNA, the CDR3 is TGTGCCAGCAGCTTACGCCAGGCCGGCACCGGGGAGCTGTTTTTT. It codes for CASSLRQAGTGELFF.

This clonotype was seen only a few times. The CDR3 spells CSARDFTDNTEAFF. The CDR3 DNA sequence: TGCAGTGCTAGAGATTTTACCGATAACACTGAAGCTTTCTTT. The chain joins TRBV20-1 to TRBJ1-1; no clear D. The V gene's germline CDR1 is DFQATT and CDR2 SNEGSKA (reference sequence). The V gene lost 0 bases and the J gene lost 2 bases, with 10 bases spanning the gap. The CDR3 totals 14 residues.

The CDR3 DNA is TGCAGTGCTGGACCCAGGGACAGCAATCAGCCCCAGCATTTT. Its translation: CSAGPRDSNQPQHF. This chain connects TRBV20-1 to TRBJ1-5; a weak D match, TRBD1 (5 bases). V lost 5 bases, J lost 1 base, and 12 bases lay in between. This CDR3 region has 14 residues. CDR1 is DFQATT and CDR2 is SNEGSKA in the germline V gene (reference sequence).

This clonotype was seen a handful of times. The chain has TRBV7-2 and TRBJ1-6; D unclear. The CDR3 sequence is 15 residues long. V lost 5 bases and J 0 bases, leaving 8 bases between the germline ends. Germline-derived CDR1 and CDR2 are SGHTA and FQGNSA. Here the CDR3 reads CASSKNRSYNSPLHF. For the CDR3, the DNA is TGTGCCAGCAGCAAAAACCGCTCCTATAATTCACCCCTCCACTTT.

CDR3 sequence (DNA): TGTGCCAGCAGCTTCCTCGCCGGGACTATGGCCGGGGAGCTGTTTTTT. Amino acid sequence: CASSFLAGTMAGELFF. The chain combines TRBV9 with TRBJ2-2; 7 nucleotides align to TRBD2. CDR1 is SGDLS, CDR2 YYNGEE, per germline. The CDR3 loop spans 16 amino acids. With V trimmed by 4 bases and J by 6 bases, 12 bases remained unmatched.

The chain is built from TRBV4-2 and TRBJ1-4, with D uncertain. CDR1 and CDR2 (germline): LGHNA, YNFKEQ. The CDR3 sequence is 15 residues long. The germline V and J ends were trimmed by 4 bases and 3 bases, with 12 bases remaining between them. The CDR3 loop is CASSLRGESNEKLFF. The DNA for the CDR3 is TGTGCCAGCAGCCTACGCGGGGAGTCTAATGAAAAACTGTTTTTT.